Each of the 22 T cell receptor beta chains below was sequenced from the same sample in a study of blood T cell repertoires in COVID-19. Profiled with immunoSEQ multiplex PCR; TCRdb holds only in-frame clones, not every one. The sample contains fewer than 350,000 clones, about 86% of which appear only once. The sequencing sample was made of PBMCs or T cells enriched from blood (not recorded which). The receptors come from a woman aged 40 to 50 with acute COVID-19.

The CDR3 spells CASSQDLAGNGYTF. The CDR3, as DNA: TGTGCCAGCAGCCAAGATCTGGCAGGGAATGGCTACACCTTC. This chain links TRBV4-2 with TRBJ1-2, with D perhaps matching TRBD1 (5 bases). V was clipped by 0 bases and J by 6 bases, with 11 bases between them. The germline V gene has CDR1 LGHNA and CDR2 YNFKEQ. This CDR3 is 14 amino acids long.

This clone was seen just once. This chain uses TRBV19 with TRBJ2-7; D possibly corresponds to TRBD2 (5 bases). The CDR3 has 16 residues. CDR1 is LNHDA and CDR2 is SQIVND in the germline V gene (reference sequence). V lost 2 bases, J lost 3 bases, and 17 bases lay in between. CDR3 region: CASSIKGTGVSYEQYF. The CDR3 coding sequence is TGTGCCAGTAGTATAAAAGGTACCGGGGTGAGCTACGAGCAGTACTTC.

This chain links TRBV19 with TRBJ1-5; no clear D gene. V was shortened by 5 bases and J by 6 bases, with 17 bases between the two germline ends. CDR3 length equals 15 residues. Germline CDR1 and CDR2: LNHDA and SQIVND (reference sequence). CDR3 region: CASSPSGAKAQPQHF. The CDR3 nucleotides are TGTGCCAGTAGTCCCAGCGGAGCGAAAGCTCAGCCCCAGCATTTT.

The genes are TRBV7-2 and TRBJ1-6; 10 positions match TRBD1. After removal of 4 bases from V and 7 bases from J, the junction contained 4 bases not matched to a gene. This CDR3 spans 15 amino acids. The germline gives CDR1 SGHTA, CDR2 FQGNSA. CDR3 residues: CASSSRTGGNSPLHF. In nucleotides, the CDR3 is TGTGCCAGCAGCTCAAGGACAGGGGGAAATTCACCCCTCCACTTT.

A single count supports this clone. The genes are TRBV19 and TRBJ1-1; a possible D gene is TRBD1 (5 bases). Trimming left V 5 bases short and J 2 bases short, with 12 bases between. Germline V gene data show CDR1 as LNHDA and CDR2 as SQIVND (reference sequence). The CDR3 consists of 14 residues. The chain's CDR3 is CASSQGYGNTEAFF. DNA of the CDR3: TGTGCCAGTAGTCAGGGATACGGTAACACTGAAGCTTTCTTT.

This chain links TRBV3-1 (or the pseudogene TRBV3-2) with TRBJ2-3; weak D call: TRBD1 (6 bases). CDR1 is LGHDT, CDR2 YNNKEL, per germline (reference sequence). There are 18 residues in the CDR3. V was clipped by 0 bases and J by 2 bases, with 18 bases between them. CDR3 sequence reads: CASSQDLYGRGNTDTQYF. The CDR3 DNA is TGTGCCAGCAGCCAAGATCTCTATGGCAGGGGTAACACAGATACGCAGTATTTT.

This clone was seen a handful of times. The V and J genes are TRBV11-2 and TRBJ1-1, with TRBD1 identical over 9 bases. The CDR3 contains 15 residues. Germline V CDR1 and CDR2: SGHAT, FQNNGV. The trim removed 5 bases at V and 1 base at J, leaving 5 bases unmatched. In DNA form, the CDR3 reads TGTGCCAGCAGCCGGGGACAGGGCGGGAACACTGAAGCTTTCTTT. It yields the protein CASSRGQGGNTEAFF.

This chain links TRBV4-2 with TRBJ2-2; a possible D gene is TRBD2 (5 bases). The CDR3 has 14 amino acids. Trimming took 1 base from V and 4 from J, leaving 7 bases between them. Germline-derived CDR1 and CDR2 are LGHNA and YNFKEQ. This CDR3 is CASSQGTLTGELFF. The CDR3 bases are TGTGCCAGCAGCCAAGGGACTCTCACCGGGGAGCTGTTTTTT.

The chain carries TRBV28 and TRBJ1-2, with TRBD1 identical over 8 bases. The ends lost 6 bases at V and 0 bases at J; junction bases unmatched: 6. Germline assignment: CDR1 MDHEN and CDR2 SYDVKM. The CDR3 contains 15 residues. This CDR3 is CASRHTGGANYGYTF. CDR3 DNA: TGTGCCAGCAGACATACAGGGGGGGCTAACTATGGCTACACCTTC.

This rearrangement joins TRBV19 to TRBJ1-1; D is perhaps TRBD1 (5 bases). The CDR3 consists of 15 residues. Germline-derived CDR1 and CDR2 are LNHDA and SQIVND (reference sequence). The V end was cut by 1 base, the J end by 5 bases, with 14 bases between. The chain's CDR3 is CASSIVGRVETEAFF. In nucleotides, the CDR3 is TGTGCCAGTAGTATAGTTGGCAGGGTGGAGACTGAAGCTTTCTTT.

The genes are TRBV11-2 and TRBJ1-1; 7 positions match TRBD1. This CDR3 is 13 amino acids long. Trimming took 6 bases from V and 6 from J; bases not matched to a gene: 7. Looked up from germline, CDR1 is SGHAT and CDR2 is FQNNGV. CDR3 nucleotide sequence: TGTGCCAGCAGTCCGAACAGGGGAGCTGAAGCTTTCTTT. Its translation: CASSPNRGAEAFF. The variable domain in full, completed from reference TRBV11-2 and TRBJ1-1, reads EAGVAQSPRYKIIEKRQSVAFWCNPISGHATLYWYQQILGQGPKLLIQFQNNGVVDDSQLPKDRFSAERLKGVDSTLKIQPAKLEDSAVYLCASSPNRGAEAFFGQGTRLTVV.

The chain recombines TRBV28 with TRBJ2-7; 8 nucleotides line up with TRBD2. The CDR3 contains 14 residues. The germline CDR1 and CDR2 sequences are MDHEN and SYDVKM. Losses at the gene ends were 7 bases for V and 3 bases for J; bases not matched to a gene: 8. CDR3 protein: CASIPGLGGYEQYF. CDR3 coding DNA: TGTGCCAGCATTCCGGGACTAGGAGGCTACGAGCAGTACTTC.

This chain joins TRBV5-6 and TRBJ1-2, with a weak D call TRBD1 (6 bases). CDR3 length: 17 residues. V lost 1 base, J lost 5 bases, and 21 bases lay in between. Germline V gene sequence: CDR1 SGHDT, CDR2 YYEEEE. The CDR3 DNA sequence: TGTGCCAGCAGCTTGAGGCCCGGGACACCCTCCTTATATGGCTACACCTTC. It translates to CASSLRPGTPSLYGYTF.

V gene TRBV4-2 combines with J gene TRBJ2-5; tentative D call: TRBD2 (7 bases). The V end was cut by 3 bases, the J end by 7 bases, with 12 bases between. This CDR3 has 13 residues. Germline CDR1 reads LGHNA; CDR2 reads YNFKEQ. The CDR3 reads CASSQGGAGTQYF. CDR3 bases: TGTGCCAGCAGCCAGGGGGGGGCGGGGACCCAGTACTTC.

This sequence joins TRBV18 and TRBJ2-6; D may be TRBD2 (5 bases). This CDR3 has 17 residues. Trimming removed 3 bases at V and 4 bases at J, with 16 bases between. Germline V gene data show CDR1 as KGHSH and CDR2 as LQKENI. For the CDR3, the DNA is TGTGCCAGCTCACCTCAGGCCGGGGTCGGGGGGGCCAACGTCCTGACTTTC. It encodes CASSPQAGVGGANVLTF.

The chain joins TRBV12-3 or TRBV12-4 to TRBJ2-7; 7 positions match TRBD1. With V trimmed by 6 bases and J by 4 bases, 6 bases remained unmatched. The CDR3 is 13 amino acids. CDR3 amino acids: CASRLLTGYEQYF. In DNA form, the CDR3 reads TGTGCCAGCAGGCTCTTGACAGGGTACGAGCAGTACTTC.

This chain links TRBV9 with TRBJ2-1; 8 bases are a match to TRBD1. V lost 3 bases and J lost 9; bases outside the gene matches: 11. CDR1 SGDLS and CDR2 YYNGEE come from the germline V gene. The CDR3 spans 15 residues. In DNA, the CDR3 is TGTGCCAGCAGCGACGTCGGGACAGGAGTTGTTGAGCAGTTCTTC. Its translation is CASSDVGTGVVEQFF.

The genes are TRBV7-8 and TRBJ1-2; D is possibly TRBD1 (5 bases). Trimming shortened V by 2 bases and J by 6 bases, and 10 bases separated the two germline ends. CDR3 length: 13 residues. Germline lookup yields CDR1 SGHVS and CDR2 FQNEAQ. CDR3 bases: TGTGCCAGCAGCTTAAGGGGCAGGGATGGCTACACCTTC. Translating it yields CASSLRGRDGYTF.

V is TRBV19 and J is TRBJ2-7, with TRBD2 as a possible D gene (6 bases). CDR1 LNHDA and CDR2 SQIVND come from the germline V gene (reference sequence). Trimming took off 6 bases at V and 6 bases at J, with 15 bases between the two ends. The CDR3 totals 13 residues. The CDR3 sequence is CASREGGVSEQYF. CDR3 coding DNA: TGTGCCAGTAGGGAGGGCGGCGTTAGCGAGCAGTACTTC.

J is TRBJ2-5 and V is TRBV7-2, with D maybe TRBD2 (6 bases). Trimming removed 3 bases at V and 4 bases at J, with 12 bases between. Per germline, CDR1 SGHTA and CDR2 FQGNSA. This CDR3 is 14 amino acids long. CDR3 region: CASSFRRGGETQYF. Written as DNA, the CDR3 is TGTGCCAGCAGCTTCCGGCGGGGTGGAGAGACCCAGTACTTC.

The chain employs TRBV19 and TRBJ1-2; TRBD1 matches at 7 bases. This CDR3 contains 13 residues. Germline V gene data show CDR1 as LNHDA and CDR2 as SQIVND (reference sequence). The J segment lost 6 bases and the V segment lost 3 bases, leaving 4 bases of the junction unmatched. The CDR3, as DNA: TGTGCCAGTAGTATGAGCAGGGGGGATGGCTACACCTTC. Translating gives CASSMSRGDGYTF.

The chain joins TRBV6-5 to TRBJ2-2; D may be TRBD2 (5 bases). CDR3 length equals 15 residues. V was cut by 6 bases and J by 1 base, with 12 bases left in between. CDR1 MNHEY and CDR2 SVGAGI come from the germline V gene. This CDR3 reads CASRPPRGNTGELFF. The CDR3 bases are TGTGCCAGCAGACCCCCCCGGGGGAACACCGGGGAGCTGTTTTTT.